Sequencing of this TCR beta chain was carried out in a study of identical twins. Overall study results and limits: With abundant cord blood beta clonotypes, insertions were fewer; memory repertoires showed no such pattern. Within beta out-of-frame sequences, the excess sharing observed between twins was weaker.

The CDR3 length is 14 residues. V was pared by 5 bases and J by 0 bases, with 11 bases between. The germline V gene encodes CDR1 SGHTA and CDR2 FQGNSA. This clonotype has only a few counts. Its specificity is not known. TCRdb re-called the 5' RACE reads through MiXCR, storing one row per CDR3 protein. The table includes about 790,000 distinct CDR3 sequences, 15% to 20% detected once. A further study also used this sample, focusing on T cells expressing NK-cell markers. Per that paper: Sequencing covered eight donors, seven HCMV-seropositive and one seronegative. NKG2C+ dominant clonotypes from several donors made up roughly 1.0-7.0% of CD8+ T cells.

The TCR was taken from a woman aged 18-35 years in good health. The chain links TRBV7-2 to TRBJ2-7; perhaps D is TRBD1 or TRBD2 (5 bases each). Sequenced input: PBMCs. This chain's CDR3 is CASSPPGSSYEQYF. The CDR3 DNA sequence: TGTGCCAGCAGCCCCCCAGGGAGCTCCTACGAGCAGTACTTC.